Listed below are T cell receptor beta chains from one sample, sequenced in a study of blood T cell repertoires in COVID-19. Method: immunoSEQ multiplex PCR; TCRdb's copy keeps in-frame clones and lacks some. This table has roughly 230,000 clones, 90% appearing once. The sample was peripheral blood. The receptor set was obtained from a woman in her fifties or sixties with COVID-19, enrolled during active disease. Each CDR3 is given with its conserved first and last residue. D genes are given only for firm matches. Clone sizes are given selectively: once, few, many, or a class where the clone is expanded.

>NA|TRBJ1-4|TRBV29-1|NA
CSAYRSSGEKLFF
TGCAGCGCCTATAGGTCCTCGGGTGAAAAACTGTTTTTT
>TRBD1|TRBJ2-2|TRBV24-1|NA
CATSDPGQGTGELFF
TGTGCCACCAGTGATCCGGGACAGGGGACCGGGGAGCTGTTTTTT
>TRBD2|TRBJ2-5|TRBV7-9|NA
CASSGIAGIKETQYF
TGTGCCAGCAGCGGTATAGCGGGGATAAAAGAGACCCAGTACTTC
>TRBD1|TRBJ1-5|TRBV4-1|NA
CASSQGRQGGSNQPQHF
TGCGCCAGCAGCCAAGGGAGACAGGGTGGGAGCAATCAGCCCCAGCATTTT
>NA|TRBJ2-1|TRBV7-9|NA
CASSFRQDNEQFF
TGTGCCAGCAGCTTTCGACAGGACAATGAGCAGTTCTTC
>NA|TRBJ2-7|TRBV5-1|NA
CASSWRDSYEQYF
TGCGCCAGCAGCTGGCGGGACTCCTACGAGCAGTACTTC
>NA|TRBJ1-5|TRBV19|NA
CASSIHPRIGDQPQHF
TGTGCCAGTAGTATCCACCCGAGGATCGGGGATCAGCCCCAGCATTTT
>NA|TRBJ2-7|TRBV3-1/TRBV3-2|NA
CASSQVPDEQYF
TGTGCCAGCAGCCAAGTGCCGGACGAGCAGTACTTC
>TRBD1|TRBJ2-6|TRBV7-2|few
CASSLVGQGSGANVLTF
TGTGCCAGCAGCTTGGTGGGACAGGGCTCTGGGGCCAACGTCCTGACTTTC
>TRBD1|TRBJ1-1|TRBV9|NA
CASSNRQGAGDTEAFF
TGTGCCAGCAGCAACCGACAGGGGGCTGGGGACACTGAAGCTTTCTTT
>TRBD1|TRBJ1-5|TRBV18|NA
CASSQDRMYSNQPQHF
TGTGCCAGCTCACAGGACAGGATGTATAGCAATCAGCCCCAGCATTTT
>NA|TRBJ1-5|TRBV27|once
CASSLRTPFEGDSNQPQHF
TGTGCCAGCAGTTTAAGAACCCCTTTTGAGGGCGATAGCAATCAGCCCCAGCATTTT
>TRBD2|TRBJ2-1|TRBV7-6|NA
CASSLAPLAGPEQFF
TGTGCCAGCAGCTTAGCGCCACTAGCGGGGCCTGAGCAGTTCTTC
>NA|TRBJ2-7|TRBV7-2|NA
CASSLGDRSSYEQYF
TGTGCCAGCAGCTTAGGTGACAGAAGCTCCTACGAGCAGTACTTC
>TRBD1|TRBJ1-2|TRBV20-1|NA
CSASQHRDRVYGYTF
TGCAGTGCAAGTCAACACCGGGACAGGGTCTATGGCTACACCTTC
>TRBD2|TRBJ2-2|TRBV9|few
CASRGLAGGTNTGELFF
TGTGCCAGCAGGGGACTAGCGGGGGGCACGAACACCGGGGAGCTGTTTTTT
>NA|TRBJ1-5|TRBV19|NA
CASSNQGRNQPQHF
TGTGCCAGTAGTAACCAGGGCCGCAATCAGCCCCAGCATTTT
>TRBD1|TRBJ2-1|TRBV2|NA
CASVFGQGAGNEQFF
TGTGCCAGCGTTTTTGGGCAGGGGGCGGGAAATGAGCAGTTCTTC
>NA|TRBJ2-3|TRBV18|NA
CASSSGVSNTQYF
TGTGCCAGCTCATCCGGTGTCTCAAATACGCAGTATTTT
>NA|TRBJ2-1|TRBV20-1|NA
CSASMGGEQFF
TGCAGTGCTAGCATGGGGGGTGAGCAGTTCTTC
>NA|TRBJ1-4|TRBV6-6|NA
CASEGRSGNEKLFF
TGTGCCAGCGAGGGTCGTAGCGGTAATGAAAAACTGTTTTTT
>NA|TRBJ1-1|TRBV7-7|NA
CASSANRDTEAFF
TGTGCCAGCAGCGCAAACCGGGACACTGAAGCTTTCTTT
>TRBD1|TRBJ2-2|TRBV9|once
CASRGTGGTGELFF
TGTGCCAGCCGGGGGACAGGGGGCACCGGGGAGCTGTTTTTT
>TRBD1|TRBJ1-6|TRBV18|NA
CASSTGVVGNSPLHF
TGTGCCAGCTCAACAGGGGTCGTGGGTAATTCACCCCTCCACTTT
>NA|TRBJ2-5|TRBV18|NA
CASSPNRPGRETQYF
TGTGCCAGCTCACCTAATCGACCGGGAAGAGAGACCCAGTACTTC
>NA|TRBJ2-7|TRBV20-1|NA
CSAPTGYEQYF
TGCAGTGCCCCGACGGGTTACGAGCAGTACTTC
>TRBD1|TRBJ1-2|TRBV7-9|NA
CASSLLTGGDYGYTF
TGTGCCAGCAGCCTCCTGACAGGGGGCGACTATGGCTACACCTTC
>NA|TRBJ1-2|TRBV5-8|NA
CASSPRTF
TGTGCCAGCAGCCCTCGCACCTTC
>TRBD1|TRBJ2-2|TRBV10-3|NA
CAIAFAWTGKNTGELFF
TGTGCCATCGCCTTTGCATGGACAGGGAAGAACACCGGGGAGCTGTTTTTT
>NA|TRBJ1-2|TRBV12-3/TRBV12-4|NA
CASQGIAYGYTF
TGTGCCAGTCAGGGGATCGCCTATGGCTACACCTTC
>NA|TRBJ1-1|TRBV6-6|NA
CASSYLLFEAFF
TGTGCCAGCAGTTACCTCCTATTTGAAGCTTTCTTT